These 30 T cell receptor beta chains originate from one sample sequenced in a study of blood T cell repertoires in COVID-19. The assay was immunoSEQ multiplex PCR, and TCRdb's table has in-frame clones only and misses some. This sample carries 240,000 or so clones, approximately 83% of them seen once, and the ten largest clones take roughly 9.6%. Sequenced input: peripheral blood. These TCRs come from a woman aged 80 or older with acute or convalescent COVID-19.

This chain connects TRBV5-1 to TRBJ2-7, with D possibly TRBD2 on 5 matching bases. The CDR3 sequence is 14 residues long. CDR1 and CDR2 from the germline V gene are SGHRS and YFSETQ. The germline V and J ends were trimmed by 2 bases and 3 bases, with 12 bases remaining between them. The CDR3 sequence is CASSFGMVDYEQYF. Written as DNA, the CDR3 is TGCGCCAGCAGCTTCGGGATGGTAGACTACGAGCAGTACTTC.

The rearrangement links TRBV9 to TRBJ2-1, with TRBD2 matching over 11 bases. Germline loops: CDR1 SGDLS, CDR2 YYNGEE. Unmatched junction bases numbered 6, after V lost 0 bases and J lost 4 bases. The CDR3 is made up of 17 amino acids. The CDR3 DNA sequence: TGTGCCAGCAGCGTAGCGGCTAGCGGGGGGAGATACAATGAGCAGTTCTTC. Amino acids: CASSVAASGGRYNEQFF.

The V gene is TRBV7-9, the J gene TRBJ2-1; D unclear. V was cut by 2 bases and J by 11 bases, with 19 bases left in between. Germline CDR1 is SEHNR and CDR2 is FQNEAQ (reference sequence). The length of the CDR3 is 15 residues. Here the CDR3 DNA reads TGTGCCAGCAGCTTAAGACTGAGTGAAGTGAGTAAGCAGTTCTTC. Translated: CASSLRLSEVSKQFF.

V gene TRBV6-5 combines with J gene TRBJ1-3; D is ambiguous. This CDR3 region has 14 residues. CDR1 and CDR2 from the germline V gene are MNHEY and SVGAGI. V lost 6 bases, J lost 0 bases, and 9 bases lay in between. CDR3 loop: CASSSLSSGNTIYF. CDR3 nucleotides: TGTGCCAGCAGCTCACTGAGCTCTGGAAACACCATATATTTT.

The chain joins TRBV6-1 to TRBJ1-6; D is unresolved. The CDR3 has 13 residues. CDR1 and CDR2 (germline): MNHNS, SASEGT. The V gene lost 0 bases and the J gene lost 9 bases, with 6 bases spanning the gap. CDR3 nucleotides: TGTGCCAGCAGTGAAGCCGGCGGTTCACCCCTCCACTTT. It translates to CASSEAGGSPLHF.

The chain couples TRBV2 to TRBJ1-1; no firm D call. V dropped 2 bases and J dropped 8 bases, with 9 bases sitting between them. This CDR3 has 12 residues. The germline CDR1 and CDR2 sequences are SNHLY and FYNNEI. In DNA form, the CDR3 reads TGTGCCAGCAGTGAACGCGGAATCGAAGCTTTCTTT. This codes for CASSERGIEAFF.

The J gene is TRBJ1-5, the V gene TRBV2; 8 bases fit TRBD1. Germline-derived CDR1 and CDR2 are SNHLY and FYNNEI. This CDR3 has 18 amino acids. V was clipped by 4 bases and J by 2 bases; unmatched bases: 13. The CDR3 sequence is CASSGPGQARYGNQPQHF. CDR3 nucleotide sequence: TGTGCCAGCAGTGGTCCGGGACAGGCTCGATATGGCAATCAGCCCCAGCATTTT. Filled out from reference TRBV2 and TRBJ1-5, the complete variable domain reads EPEVTQTPSHQVTQMGQEVILRCVPISNHLYFYWYRQILGQKVEFLVSFYNNEISEKSEIFDDQFSVERPDGSNFTLKIRSTKLEDSAMYFCASSGPGQARYGNQPQHFGDGTRLSIL.

The V and J genes are TRBV28 and TRBJ1-1; TRBD1 is a possible D gene (6 bases). Per the germline V gene, CDR1 is MDHEN and CDR2 is SYDVKM. The CDR3 consists of 14 residues. V dropped 3 bases and J dropped 7 bases, with 15 bases sitting between them. The CDR3 DNA reads TGTGCCAGCAGTTTGAACAGGGCCTTCGGTGAAGCTTTCTTT. It translates to CASSLNRAFGEAFF.

In this sample, this clone turned up once. The J gene is TRBJ2-7, the V gene TRBV28; 7 bases match TRBD1. The V gene's germline CDR1 is MDHEN and CDR2 SYDVKM. CDR3 size: 14 residues. V shed 7 bases, J shed 4 bases, and the junction held 10 bases outside the gene matches. The CDR3: CASMGKGAPYEQYF. The CDR3, as DNA: TGTGCCAGCATGGGGAAGGGGGCCCCTTACGAGCAGTACTTC.

The chain is built from TRBV5-6 and TRBJ1-5; 9 nucleotides match TRBD1. Germline V gene lookup returns CDR1 SGHDT and CDR2 YYEEEE. V shed 3 bases and J 4 bases; nucleotides not matched to a gene: 5. The CDR3 is 15 residues long. CDR3 DNA: TGTGCCAGCAGCTCCCGGGACAGGGAGAATCAGCCCCAGCATTTT. It is translated as CASSSRDRENQPQHF.

As concerns this clone: One junction end does not reproduce the germline sequence, and a read error may be involved. The chain recombines TRBV7-3 with TRBJ2-2; D is perhaps TRBD2 (6 bases). This CDR3 spans 13 amino acids. Germline V lookup: CDR1 SGHTA, CDR2 FQGTGA. The CDR3 bases are TGTGCCAGCAGCTTCGGACCAGCCGGGGGGCTGTTTTTT. Translating gives CASSFGPAGGLFF.

The gene calls are TRBV27 and TRBJ1-4, with TRBD1 as a possible D gene (6 bases). The ends were cut back, 6 bases at V and 4 bases at J, with 15 bases in the middle. The CDR3 totals 15 residues. In germline, CDR1 is MNHEY, CDR2 SMNVEV (reference sequence). Written as DNA, the CDR3 is TGTGCCAGCAGGGGGACACCTCCAAATAATGAAAAACTGTTTTTT. Its protein is CASRGTPPNNEKLFF.

The rearrangement joins TRBV7-2 to TRBJ2-1, with a possible D match to TRBD2 (5 bases). Trimming took 5 bases from V and 0 from J, leaving 11 bases between them. There are 15 residues in the CDR3. Per the germline V gene, CDR1 is SGHTA and CDR2 is FQGNSA. The chain's CDR3 is CASSPPSRSYNEQFF. In DNA, the CDR3 is TGTGCCAGCAGCCCGCCTAGCCGCTCCTACAATGAGCAGTTCTTC.

The J gene is TRBJ2-5, the V gene TRBV7-6; 9 nucleotides line up with TRBD2. This CDR3 has 16 residues. Germline V lookup: CDR1 SGHVS, CDR2 FNYEAQ. V lost 4 bases and J lost 5; bases outside the gene matches: 11. CDR3 nucleotide sequence: TGTGCCAGCAGCTCAATAGGCGGGGGGGCCATGGAGACCCAGTACTTC. It translates to CASSSIGGGAMETQYF.

V and J are TRBV29-1 and TRBJ1-2; TRBD1 agrees at 7 bases. CDR1 SQVTM and CDR2 ANQGSEA come from the germline V gene. Trimming cost V 6 bases and J 4 bases; bases outside gene matches: 8. This CDR3 region has 13 residues. The CDR3 region has the DNA TGCAGCGTCACTCTCGGGACAGCCTATGGCTACACCTTC. Protein: CSVTLGTAYGYTF.

CDR3 in amino acids: CASSIGSSGGANTGELFF. The CDR3 DNA is TGTGCCAGTAGTATAGGGTCTAGCGGGGGAGCGAACACCGGGGAGCTGTTTTTT. The V call is TRBV19, the J call TRBJ2-2; TRBD2 agrees at 10 bases. CDR3 length: 18 residues. After removal of 1 base from V and 0 bases from J, the junction contained 5 bases not matched to a gene. Germline V lookup: CDR1 LNHDA, CDR2 SQIVND (reference sequence).

The genes are TRBV18 and TRBJ2-5; TRBD1 matches at 8 bases. The CDR3 extends over 13 amino acids. Unmatched junction bases numbered 4, after V lost 8 bases and J lost 2 bases. Germline V gene data show CDR1 as KGHSH and CDR2 as LQKENI. CDR3 nucleotides: TGTGCCAGCGCTCGGACAGGGCAAGAGACCCAGTACTTC. Translated, it gives CASARTGQETQYF.

The J gene is TRBJ2-2, the V gene TRBV7-9; 12 bases are shared with TRBD2. This CDR3 spans 17 amino acids. Looked up from germline, CDR1 is SEHNR and CDR2 is FQNEAQ (reference sequence). V shed 6 bases, J shed 11 bases, and the junction held 16 bases outside the gene matches. The CDR3 spells CASSSRQGTSGGPELFF. As DNA, the CDR3 is TGTGCCAGCAGTTCCCGCCAGGGAACTAGCGGGGGGCCCGAGCTGTTTTTT. The full variable domain, in which reference TRBV7-9 and TRBJ2-2 provide the parts outside the CDR3, is DTGVSQNPRHKITKRGQNVTFRCDPISEHNRLYWYRQTLGQGPEFLTYFQNEAQLEKSRLLSDRFSAERPKGSFSTLEIQRTEQGDSAMYLCASSSRQGTSGGPELFFGEGSRLTVL.

The CDR3, as DNA: TGTGCCAGCAGTGGAGCCGGGACAGGGAACGAAAAACTGTTTTTT. It codes for CASSGAGTGNEKLFF. The rearrangement joins TRBV2 to TRBJ1-4, with TRBD1 identical over 9 bases. Germline assignment: CDR1 SNHLY and CDR2 FYNNEI. This CDR3 spans 15 amino acids. Losses at the gene ends were 4 bases for V and 8 bases for J; bases not matched to a gene: 8. Full variable domain (outside the CDR3, taken from reference TRBV2 and TRBJ1-4): EPEVTQTPSHQVTQMGQEVILRCVPISNHLYFYWYRQILGQKVEFLVSFYNNEISEKSEIFDDQFSVERPDGSNFTLKIRSTKLEDSAMYFCASSGAGTGNEKLFFGSGTQLSVL.

CDR3 amino acids: CATLDGTLYNEQFF. In nucleotides, the CDR3 is TGTGCCACCCTCGACGGGACACTCTACAATGAGCAGTTCTTC. The chain uses TRBV28 and TRBJ2-1, with D maybe TRBD1 (6 bases). V lost 10 bases and J 3 bases, leaving 16 bases between the germline ends. Germline lookup yields CDR1 MDHEN and CDR2 SYDVKM. The CDR3 consists of 14 residues.

The J gene is TRBJ1-4, the V gene TRBV5-4; no clear D. This CDR3 contains 14 residues. From germline, CDR1 is SGHNT and CDR2 YYREEE (reference sequence). V was cut by 4 bases and J by 8 bases, with 15 bases left in between. The CDR3: CASSLGGREEKLFF. DNA for the CDR3: TGTGCCAGCAGCCTGGGAGGGCGAGAGGAAAAACTGTTTTTT.

V and J are TRBV5-1 and TRBJ1-1; 7 bases are shared with TRBD1. CDR3 length: 15 amino acids. CDR1 is SGHRS, CDR2 YFSETQ, per germline. With 1 base clipped from V and 1 base from J, the junction kept 4 bases outside the gene matches. The CDR3 spells CASSLQGVGNTEAFF. CDR3 DNA sequence: TGCGCCAGCAGCTTGCAGGGGGTGGGGAACACTGAAGCTTTCTTT.

A few counts support this clone. The V gene is TRBV5-4, the J gene TRBJ2-7; TRBD2 matches 7 bases. The V gene's germline CDR1 is SGHNT and CDR2 YYREEE (reference sequence). CDR3 length: 16 residues. Trimming at V came to 4 bases and at J to 2 bases, leaving 12 bases not matched to a gene. The CDR3 coding sequence is TGTGCCAGCAGCACAGCCCCGGGGGGATCCCCCTACGAGCAGTACTTC. Translated: CASSTAPGGSPYEQYF.

This chain connects TRBV27 to TRBJ1-1, with D possibly TRBD1 on 5 matching bases. CDR1 and CDR2 from the germline V gene are MNHEY and SMNVEV (reference sequence). V lost 6 bases to trimming and J lost 1 base, with 18 bases between them. There are 16 residues in the CDR3. The CDR3 DNA sequence: TGTGCCAGCAGCTCACCCAGGGAGGTGGAGAACACTGAAGCTTTCTTT. It codes for CASSSPREVENTEAFF.

This clone was counted only a few times. The gene calls are TRBV7-8 and TRBJ1-1; 7 nucleotides agree with TRBD1. This CDR3 is 15 amino acids long. Germline trimming cut 7 bases from V and 5 bases from J; bases unmatched to any gene: 13. Germline V lookup: CDR1 SGHVS, CDR2 FQNEAQ. The DNA of the CDR3 is TGTGCCAGCACCTCGGAGGGGGCCCCGGGTACTGAAGCTTTCTTT. It encodes CASTSEGAPGTEAFF.

The gene calls are TRBV27 and TRBJ2-6, with a weak D call TRBD2 (5 bases). The CDR3 has 17 amino acids. V lost 10 bases and J 1 base, leaving 20 bases between the germline ends. Germline V gene data show CDR1 as MNHEY and CDR2 as SMNVEV (reference sequence). CDR3 in DNA: TGTGCCACCACGCGGGTTTTTATCGGATCTGGGGCCAACGTCCTGACTTTC. It yields the protein CATTRVFIGSGANVLTF.

The chain carries TRBV7-8 and TRBJ2-1, with 8 bases aligning to TRBD2. V lost 4 bases and J lost 6; bases outside the gene matches: 8. The CDR3 spans 15 residues. Germline values: CDR1 SGHVS, CDR2 FQNEAQ. The CDR3 DNA reads TGTGCCAGCAGCTCCGGGGGGGCATATTCCAATGAGCAGTTCTTC. This sequence encodes CASSSGGAYSNEQFF.

This clone has ten or more counts. CDR3: CASSPSPGQGGYNEQFF. In nucleotides, the CDR3 is TGTGCCAGCAGCCCAAGCCCGGGACAGGGAGGGTACAATGAGCAGTTCTTC. The V call is TRBV7-9, the J call TRBJ2-1; 9 bases fit TRBD1. The ends lost 5 bases at V and 4 bases at J; junction bases unmatched: 12. Germline CDR1 and CDR2: SEHNR and FQNEAQ (reference sequence). The CDR3 is 17 amino acids.

The chain is built from TRBV24-1 and TRBJ1-2; a possible D gene is TRBD1 (6 bases). The CDR3 consists of 12 residues. V dropped 3 bases and J dropped 8 bases, with 9 bases sitting between them. Germline V lookup: CDR1 KGHDR, CDR2 SFDVKD. The CDR3 nucleotides read TGTGCCACCAGTGATCTCGGACAGGGCTACACCTTC. As protein: CATSDLGQGYTF.

The chain recombines TRBV19 with TRBJ1-5, with D uncertain. Trimming shortened V by 5 bases and J by 0 bases, and 5 bases separated the two germline ends. This CDR3 is 13 amino acids long. Germline loops: CDR1 LNHDA, CDR2 SQIVND (reference sequence). CDR3 sequence: CASSGGSNQPQHF. The CDR3 region has the DNA TGTGCCAGTAGTGGCGGTAGCAATCAGCCCCAGCATTTT.